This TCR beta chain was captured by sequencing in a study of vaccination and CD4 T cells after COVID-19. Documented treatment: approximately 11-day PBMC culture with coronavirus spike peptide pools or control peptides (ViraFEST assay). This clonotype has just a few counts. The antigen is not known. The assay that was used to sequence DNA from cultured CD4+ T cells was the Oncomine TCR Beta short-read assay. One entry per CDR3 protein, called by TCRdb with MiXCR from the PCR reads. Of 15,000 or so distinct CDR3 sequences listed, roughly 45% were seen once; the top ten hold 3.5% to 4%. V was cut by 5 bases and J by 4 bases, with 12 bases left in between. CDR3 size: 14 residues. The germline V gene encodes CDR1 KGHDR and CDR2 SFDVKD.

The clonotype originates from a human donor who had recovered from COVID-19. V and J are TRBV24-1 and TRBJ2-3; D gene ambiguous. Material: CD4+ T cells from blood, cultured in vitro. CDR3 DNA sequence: TGTGCCACCAGTGCCCCCAGTCGGCCAGATACGCAGTATTTT. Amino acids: CATSAPSRPDTQYF.